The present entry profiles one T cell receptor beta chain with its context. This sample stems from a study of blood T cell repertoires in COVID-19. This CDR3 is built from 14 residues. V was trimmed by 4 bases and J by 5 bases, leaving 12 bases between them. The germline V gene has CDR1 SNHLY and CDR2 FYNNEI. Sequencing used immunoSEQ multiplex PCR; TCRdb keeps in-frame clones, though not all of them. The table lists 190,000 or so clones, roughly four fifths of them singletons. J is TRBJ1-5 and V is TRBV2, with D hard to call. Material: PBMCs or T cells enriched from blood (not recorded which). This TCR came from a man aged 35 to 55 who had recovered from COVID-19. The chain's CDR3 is CASSAEGSYQPQHF. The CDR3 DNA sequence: TGTGCCAGCAGTGCCGAGGGAAGTTATCAGCCCCAGCATTTT.